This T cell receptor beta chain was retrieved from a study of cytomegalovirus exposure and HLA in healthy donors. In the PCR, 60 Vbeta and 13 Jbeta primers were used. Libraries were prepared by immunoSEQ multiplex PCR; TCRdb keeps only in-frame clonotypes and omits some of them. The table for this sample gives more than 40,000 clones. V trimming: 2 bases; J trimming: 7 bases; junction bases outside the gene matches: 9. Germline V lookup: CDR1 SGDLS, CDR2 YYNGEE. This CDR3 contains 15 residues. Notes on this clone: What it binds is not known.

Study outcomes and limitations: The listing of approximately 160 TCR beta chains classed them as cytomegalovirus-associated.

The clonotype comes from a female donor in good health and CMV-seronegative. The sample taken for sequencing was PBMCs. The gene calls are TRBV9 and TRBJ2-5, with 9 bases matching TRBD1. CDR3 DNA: TGTGCCAGCAGCGTTGGCCGGACAGGGGTGGGGACCCAGTACTTC. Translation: CASSVGRTGVGTQYF.